The subject of this entry is one T cell receptor (beta chain). These data belong to a study of T cell responses to AZD1222 COVID-19 vaccine. Looked up from germline, CDR1 is LGHDT and CDR2 is YNNKEL (reference sequence). The CDR3 is 15 residues long. Trimming cost V 4 bases and J 6 bases, with 18 bases left between them. TCRdb keeps only in-frame clones here, not all; method: immunoSEQ multiplex PCR. The sample holds approximately 130,000 clones, roughly 89% seen once. The chain carries TRBV3-1 (or the pseudogene TRBV3-2) and TRBJ1-1; possibly TRBD1 for D (5 bases). The sequences come from peripheral blood, collected on day 0 of MenACWY control vaccination. This clonotype originated in an adult in good health. CDR3 DNA sequence: TGTGCCAGCAGCCCCAGGGACGGCCAGGGCGCTGAAGCTTTCTTT. Its protein product is CASSPRDGQGAEAFF.